This TCR beta chain is drawn from a study of blood T cell repertoires in COVID-19 (dated by TCRdb to about 2020). About the investigation overall: Samples from collaborators originated in the United States, Italy and Spain and spanned both the acute and convalescent phases of COVID-19. A freely available public database, intended as a resource for researchers studying the immune response to SARS-CoV-2, is where the repertoires were released. Nearly every sample came with metadata listing a de-identified subject ID, COVID-19 status, age in years and sex. Samples were obtained from the ongoing ImmuneRACE study (first 160 participants) and from about 1,300 subjects provided by 6 global collaborators. The dataset comprised deeply sampled blood TCRbeta repertoires from subjects exposed to, actively infected with, or recovered from COVID-19. Where HLA class I and class II types were available, the types were taken from metadata supplied by the sample provider, not from assay-based typing. The prospective study material was composed of cDNA or gDNA derived from T cells, B-cell-depleted T cells, or PBMCs. Results and caveats for the whole study, not just this receptor: The amount of clinical and demographic metadata varied by source and participant and was provided uncurated.

TCRbeta CDR3 regions were amplified from genomic DNA using the immunoSEQ Assay, a bias-controlled multiplex PCR. Per the source publication's procedure: Within the assay, amplification of reference gene primers was used to estimate how many nucleated cells each sample contained. To quantify the absolute abundance of each unique TCRbeta CDR3 rearrangement, sequence reads were collapsed and filtered. For each sample, productive Simpson clonality was calculated by taking the square root of Simpson's diversity index across productive rearrangements. The table comes from immuneACCESS by way of TCRdb, which keeps in-frame sequences with V and J called. Part of the clones is missing from these tables; in studies checked, under half for an unresolved V gene and the rest for unknown reasons. V and J calls and clone size are as listed in that table; D and trimming were resolved from the DNA. The sample has some 250,000 clones on record, around 88% of them singletons. Approximately 5.4% of the sample rests with the top ten.

The collaborating institutions used their own protocols to collect whole blood in K2EDTA tubes. For TCRbeta analysis, collaborators shipped samples as frozen whole blood, isolated PBMCs, or DNA extracted from either of those sample types. Remarks on this clone: Its recognized antigen is unknown. No much larger clone is present one base from it, and per-base qualities are unavailable.

Trimming accounts for 5 bases at V and 4 bases at J, while the number of junction bases matched to no gene is 10. From the cysteine through the phenylalanine, the CDR3 covers 16 amino acids. CDR3 DNA is the only sequence kept; it has 48 bases, read in frame from the first base. Sequences MNHEY (CDR1) and SMNVEV (CDR2) are obtained from the germline V gene (reference sequence). The rearrangement combines TRBV27 with TRBJ1-3; 8 middle bases align to TRBD1. The sequencing input was peripheral blood. The sequence derives from a man older than 75 with acute or convalescent COVID-19. The CDR3 region: CASSRTGFMEGNTIYF. The sequence in DNA is TGTGCCAGCAGTCGGACAGGGTTTATGGAAGGAAACACCATATATTTT.